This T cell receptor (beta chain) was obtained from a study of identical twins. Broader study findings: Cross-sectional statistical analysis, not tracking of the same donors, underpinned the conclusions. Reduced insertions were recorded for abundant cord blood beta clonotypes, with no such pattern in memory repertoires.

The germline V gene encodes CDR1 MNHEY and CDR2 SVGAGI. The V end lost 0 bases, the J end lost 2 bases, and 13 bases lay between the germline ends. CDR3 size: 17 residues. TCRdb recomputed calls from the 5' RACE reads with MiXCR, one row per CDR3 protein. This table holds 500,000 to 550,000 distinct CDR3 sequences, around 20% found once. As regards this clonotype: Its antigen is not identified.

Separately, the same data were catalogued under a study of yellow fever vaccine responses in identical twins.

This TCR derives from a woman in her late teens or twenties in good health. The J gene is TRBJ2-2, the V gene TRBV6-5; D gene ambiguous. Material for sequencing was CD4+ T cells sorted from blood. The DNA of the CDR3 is TGTGCCAGCAGTTACTCCCCTAGTTCTACCAACACCGGGGAGCTGTTTTTT. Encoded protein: CASSYSPSSTNTGELFF.